This T cell receptor (beta chain) comes out of a study of post-analysis software for immune sequencing data. On the study more broadly: Relapsing-remitting, secondary progressive and progressive-relapsing forms of multiple sclerosis all featured among disease courses. Study-wide results and limits: Patients used five TRBV segments, including TRBV5-6, TRBV5-1 and TRBV20-1, more often than controls.

With respect to this clonotype: Its antigen is undetermined.

The authors incorporated unique molecular identifiers into the TCR beta cDNA libraries. TCRdb re-called the PCR reads with MiXCR, one entry per CDR3 protein. The sample lists approximately 730,000 distinct CDR3 sequences, more than 45% occurring once. Germline V gives CDR1 LGHNA, CDR2 YSLEER. The CDR3 contains 15 residues. V was clipped by 0 bases and J by 6 bases, with 12 bases between them. The specimen sequenced was blood. The clonotype comes from a girl aged 10-17 years with multiple sclerosis. V gene TRBV4-3 combines with J gene TRBJ2-1; D could derive from TRBD1 or TRBD2 (5 bases each). CDR3 loop: CASSQDRGGSNEQFF. The CDR3, as DNA: TGCGCCAGCAGCCAAGATAGGGGTGGGAGCAATGAGCAGTTCTTC.